This TCR beta chain was identified in a study of T cell changes during pregnancy in multiple sclerosis. This clone occurred once. Germline V CDR1 and CDR2: SGHNT, YYREEE (reference sequence). The CDR3 is 14 residues long. V lost 0 bases, J lost 7 bases, and 13 bases lay in between. Clones were read by immunoSEQ multiplex PCR, and TCRdb kept only the in-frame ones, dropping some. The sample lists 50,000 to 75,000 clones, over 85% occurring once. The V call is TRBV5-4, the J call TRBJ1-2; weak D call: TRBD1 (6 bases). The clonotype originates from a female donor with multiple sclerosis, enrolled in a pregnancy study. Sequencing used CD8+ T cells from peripheral blood mononuclear cells, obtained in the third trimester of pregnancy. The CDR3 here is CASSLDRERGGYTF. The CDR3 DNA reads as TGTGCCAGCAGCTTGGACAGGGAGAGAGGTGGCTACACCTTC.